This TCR beta chain was recorded in a study of blood T cell repertoires in COVID-19. Across the study: There were acute and convalescent COVID-19 samples, and they came from the United States, Italy and Spain.

Two negative PCRs, clearance, or symptom resolution had been documented for recovered Cohort 3 donors. Using immunoSEQ multiplex PCR, the repertoire was profiled, and TCRdb retains in-frame clones only, with some absent. In the table there are hundreds of thousands of clones, around nine tenths of which are singletons. Trimming cost V 5 bases and J 5 bases, with 10 bases left between them. The CDR3 spans 13 residues. The germline V gene has CDR1 MNHEY and CDR2 SMNVEV (reference sequence). The chain recombines TRBV27 with TRBJ2-1; D ambiguous. Material: PBMCs or T cells enriched from blood (not recorded which). This TCR came from a young woman who had recovered from COVID-19. CDR3 nucleotide sequence: TGTGCCAGCAGTCGGCTTGGAGACAATGAGCAGTTCTTC. Its translation is CASSRLGDNEQFF.